This T cell receptor beta chain was documented in a study of T-cell memory formation after mild COVID-19. This clonotype was picked up a small number of times. Employing constant-segment primers, 5'RACE generated TCR alpha and TCR beta cDNA libraries bearing sample barcodes and UMIs. Each CDR3 protein is one row after TCRdb ran MiXCR on the 5' RACE reads. Found here are a few hundred thousand distinct CDR3 sequences, roughly 17% of them singletons; the top ten hold roughly 24%. The CDR3 runs 13 residues. Trimming pared 8 bases from V and 8 bases from J, leaving 16 bases between. Material: PBMCs or a T cell subset sorted from them (not recorded which). The receptor was isolated from a man younger than 35 who had mild COVID-19 (a few samples of this study predate the infection). Cell type and time point are not known. This chain joins TRBV12-3 or TRBV12-4 and TRBJ2-4; TRBD2 is a possible D gene (6 bases). This chain's CDR3 is CASGGAGLDIQYF. DNA for the CDR3: TGTGCCAGCGGAGGGGCTGGATTAGACATTCAGTACTTC.